These 29 T cell receptor beta chains came from one sample sequenced in a study of blood T cell repertoires in COVID-19. Some clones are missing from TCRdb's copy, which holds only in-frame ones; the method was immunoSEQ multiplex PCR. The sample has tens of thousands of clones, roughly nine tenths seen once. The specimen sequenced was peripheral blood. The receptors were gathered from an older man with acute or convalescent COVID-19.

CDR3 nucleotide sequence: TGTGCCAGCAGCGTGTCGACAGGGGGGAGCAATCAGCCCCAGCATTTT. Translating it yields CASSVSTGGSNQPQHF. The chain couples TRBV7-2 to TRBJ1-5; 9 nucleotides match TRBD1. The germline V gene encodes CDR1 SGHTA and CDR2 FQGNSA. The CDR3 is 16 residues long. Losses at the gene ends were 5 bases for V and 1 base for J; bases not matched to a gene: 6.

The gene calls are TRBV7-3 and TRBJ1-6; no reliable D call. The CDR3 consists of 13 residues. Trimming pared 5 bases from V and 9 bases from J, leaving 11 bases between. Germline V lookup: CDR1 SGHTA, CDR2 FQGTGA. The CDR3 here is CASSPDPGSPLHF. The DNA of the CDR3 is TGTGCCAGCAGCCCCGACCCGGGTTCACCCCTCCACTTT.

The gene calls are TRBV7-2 and TRBJ2-7; 7 bases match TRBD1. CDR3 size: 14 residues. With 2 bases clipped from V and 6 bases from J, the junction kept 7 bases outside the gene matches. The germline V gene encodes CDR1 SGHTA and CDR2 FQGNSA. The DNA of the CDR3 is TGTGCCAGCAGCTTACTGGGGCACAGGGGCGAGCAGTACTTC. Its protein product is CASSLLGHRGEQYF.

The chain combines TRBV16 with TRBJ1-1; D might be TRBD1 (5 bases). This CDR3 comprises 14 residues. V shed 2 bases and J shed 3 bases, with 10 bases lying between them. Germline CDR1 is KGHSY and CDR2 is FQNENV. CDR3 in DNA: TGTGCCAGCAGCCAAACACGGGGGGACACTGAAGCTTTCTTT. It translates to CASSQTRGDTEAFF.

The chain recombines TRBV5-1 with TRBJ2-7; D is uncertain. The length of the CDR3 is 13 residues. Trimming removed 4 bases from V and 5 bases from J, with 13 bases in between. CDR1 SGHRS and CDR2 YFSETQ come from the germline V gene. This chain's CDR3 is CASSPRGLHEQYF. The DNA of the CDR3 is TGCGCCAGCAGCCCCCGAGGCCTGCACGAGCAGTACTTC.

This chain links TRBV5-4 with TRBJ1-1; the match to TRBD1 covers 10 bases. This CDR3 has 15 amino acids. Trimming took 4 bases from V and 4 from J; bases not matched to a gene: 7. Germline assignment: CDR1 SGHNT and CDR2 YYREEE (reference sequence). CDR3: CASSPGTGAPTEAFF. The CDR3 DNA reads TGTGCCAGCAGCCCCGGGACAGGGGCGCCCACTGAAGCTTTCTTT.

In DNA, the CDR3 is TGCGCCAGCAGCTTGGAGGGGCTAACAGATACGCAGTATTTT. Protein product: CASSLEGLTDTQYF. The J gene is TRBJ2-3, the V gene TRBV5-1; possible D gene TRBD1, 5 bases. The CDR3 consists of 14 residues. The germline CDR1 and CDR2 sequences are SGHRS and YFSETQ. Trimming pared 0 bases from V and 3 bases from J, leaving 8 bases between.

The V call is TRBV24-1, the J call TRBJ2-2, with TRBD1 as a possible D gene (5 bases). CDR3 length equals 18 residues. The V end lost 1 base, the J end lost 6 bases, and 20 bases lay between the germline ends. Germline CDR1 KGHDR, CDR2 SFDVKD. For the CDR3, the DNA is TGTGCCACCAGTGATTTTGGCCAGGGTAAAGGTTTAGCCGGGGAGCTGTTTTTT. Translating gives CATSDFGQGKGLAGELFF.

This clone appeared a few times. J is TRBJ2-7 and V is TRBV9; 8 nucleotides match TRBD1. Germline V gives CDR1 SGDLS, CDR2 YYNGEE. V lost 0 bases, J lost 0 bases, and 5 bases stayed unmatched. CDR3 length: 16 amino acids. The CDR3 DNA follows: TGTGCCAGCAGCGTAGATGCCGGGACAGGCTCCTACGAGCAGTACTTC. The encoded protein is CASSVDAGTGSYEQYF.

This rearrangement joins TRBV7-3 to TRBJ2-3; the match to TRBD1 covers 8 bases. The CDR3 runs 16 residues. Germline CDR1 is SGHTA and CDR2 is FQGTGA. Trimming removed 5 bases from V and 2 bases from J; junction bases left unmatched: 9. The CDR3 bases are TGTGCCAGCAGCCTCAGAACAGGGGGAAACACAGATACGCAGTATTTT. This encodes CASSLRTGGNTDTQYF. The variable domain in full, completed from reference TRBV7-3 and TRBJ2-3, reads GAGVSQTPSNKVTEKGKYVELRCDPISGHTALYWYRQSLGQGPEFLIYFQGTGAADDSGLPNDRFFAVRPEGSVSTLKIQRTERGDSAVYLCASSLRTGGNTDTQYFGPGTRLTVL.

The J gene is TRBJ1-1, the V gene TRBV2, with D hard to call. This CDR3 has 12 amino acids. V gave up 6 bases and J gave up 3 bases, with 8 bases separating them. The germline gives CDR1 SNHLY, CDR2 FYNNEI. DNA for the CDR3: TGTGCCAGCAGGGTCGACTACACTGAAGCTTTCTTT. Translated: CASRVDYTEAFF.

The V and J genes are TRBV3-1 (or the pseudogene TRBV3-2) and TRBJ1-1; no firm D call. CDR3 length: 11 amino acids. Between the trimmed V and J ends, which lost 2 bases and 7 bases, there was a span of 5 bases. Germline V gives CDR1 LGHDT, CDR2 YNNKEL (reference sequence). CDR3 protein: CASSQSGEAFF. DNA for the CDR3: TGTGCCAGCAGCCAATCCGGTGAAGCTTTCTTT.

The gene calls are TRBV7-9 and TRBJ2-7, with TRBD2 matching over 7 bases. CDR3 length: 15 amino acids. Per germline, CDR1 SEHNR and CDR2 FQNEAQ (reference sequence). V lost 1 base and J lost 5; bases outside the gene matches: 8. The CDR3 bases are TGTGCCAGCAGCTTAGTTTCGGGAGGAGGGAACGAGCAGTACTTC. This encodes CASSLVSGGGNEQYF. Based on the CDR3 plus reference TRBV7-9 and TRBJ2-7, the full variable domain is DTGVSQNPRHKITKRGQNVTFRCDPISEHNRLYWYRQTLGQGPEFLTYFQNEAQLEKSRLLSDRFSAERPKGSFSTLEIQRTEQGDSAMYLCASSLVSGGGNEQYFGPGTRLTVT.

The V call is TRBV6-1, the J call TRBJ2-7; TRBD2 matches at 8 bases. This CDR3 is built from 14 residues. J lost 6 bases, V lost 6 bases, and 10 bases had no gene match. Germline values: CDR1 MNHNS, CDR2 SASEGT. This CDR3 is CASSLAGTASEQYF. For the CDR3, the DNA is TGTGCCAGCAGCTTAGCGGGAACCGCTTCCGAGCAGTACTTC.

V gene TRBV9 combines with J gene TRBJ2-7; possibly TRBD2 for D (6 bases). The CDR3 totals 14 residues. With 0 bases removed from V and 7 bases from J, the gap between germline ends came to 14 bases. Germline values: CDR1 SGDLS, CDR2 YYNGEE. CDR3 nucleotides: TGTGCCAGCAGCGTAGTCTCACTGGGGGGAGAGCAGTACTTC. Its protein is CASSVVSLGGEQYF. The full variable domain, with the rest looked up from reference TRBV9 and TRBJ2-7, is DSGVTQTPKHLITATGQRVTLRCSPRSGDLSVYWYQQSLDQGLQFLIQYYNGEERAKGNILERFSAQQFPDLHSELNLSSLELGDSALYFCASSVVSLGGEQYFGPGTRLTVT.

The J gene is TRBJ1-3, the V gene TRBV7-2; 8 bases agree with TRBD1. The CDR3 extends over 12 amino acids. Germline CDR1 reads SGHTA; CDR2 reads FQGNSA. Trimming took 5 bases from V and 10 from J; bases not matched to a gene: 4. The CDR3 DNA reads TGTGCCAGCAGCGCGGACAGGGAGACCATATATTTT. Residues: CASSADRETIYF.

The rearrangement uses TRBV24-1 and TRBJ2-1, with D tentatively TRBD2 (5 bases). This CDR3 is 16 amino acids long. V was cut by 4 bases and J by 5 bases, with 17 bases left in between. Germline lookup yields CDR1 KGHDR and CDR2 SFDVKD. CDR3 sequence: CATSDPGSVMNNEQFF. For the CDR3, the DNA is TGTGCCACCAGTGACCCGGGATCTGTAATGAACAATGAGCAGTTCTTC.

The rearrangement links TRBV14 to TRBJ2-3; D is possibly TRBD1 (6 bases). Germline lookup yields CDR1 SGHDN and CDR2 FVKESK. Trimming stripped 4 bases from V and 4 bases from J, with 21 bases between. This CDR3 has 17 amino acids. The CDR3 sequence is CASSPPTGSSLSDTQYF. The CDR3 DNA sequence: TGTGCCAGCAGCCCCCCCACAGGGAGTTCTCTCTCAGATACGCAGTATTTT.

V and J are TRBV5-5 and TRBJ2-2, with 8 bases matching TRBD1. V was clipped by 4 bases and J by 6 bases; unmatched bases: 8. CDR1 and CDR2 from the germline V gene are SGHKS and YYEKEE (reference sequence). The CDR3 is 15 amino acids. CDR3 sequence: CASSAPGGKSGELFF. CDR3 coding DNA: TGTGCCAGCAGCGCCCCAGGGGGCAAGTCCGGGGAGCTGTTTTTT.

The rearrangement uses TRBV7-2 and TRBJ2-7; the D gene is possibly TRBD1 (6 bases). The V end was cut by 3 bases, the J end by 5 bases, with 11 bases between. CDR3 length: 13 residues. Germline V gene lookup returns CDR1 SGHTA and CDR2 FQGNSA. This CDR3 reads CASSFTGTNEQYF. CDR3 sequence (DNA): TGTGCCAGCAGCTTTACAGGGACCAACGAGCAGTACTTC.

The J gene is TRBJ2-1, the V gene TRBV18; 9 bases are shared with TRBD2. This CDR3 has 16 residues. Germline assignment: CDR1 KGHSH and CDR2 LQKENI. Trimming removed 1 base from V and 4 bases from J; junction bases left unmatched: 5. The CDR3 spells CASSPLLAGGYNEQFF. CDR3 nucleotide sequence: TGTGCCAGCTCACCACTCCTCGCGGGGGGGTACAATGAGCAGTTCTTC. Full variable domain (missing parts from reference TRBV18 and TRBJ2-1): NAGVMQNPRHLVRRRGQEARLRCSPMKGHSHVYWYRQLPEEGLKFMVYLQKENIIDESGMPKERFSAEFPKEGPSILRIQQVVRGDSAAYFCASSPLLAGGYNEQFFGPGTRLTVL.

J is TRBJ1-6 and V is TRBV27; D may be TRBD1 (6 bases). The V gene lost 5 bases and the J gene lost 9 bases, with 17 bases spanning the gap. Germline CDR1 is MNHEY and CDR2 is SMNVEV (reference sequence). The CDR3 totals 15 residues. CDR3 sequence reads: CASSPSRGSGSPLHF. CDR3 bases: TGTGCCAGCAGTCCGTCGAGGGGGAGTGGTTCACCCCTCCACTTT.

This clone has just one count. The J gene is TRBJ2-5, the V gene TRBV5-8, with TRBD2 identical over 9 bases. Germline lookup yields CDR1 SGHTS and CDR2 YDEGEE. J gave up 10 bases and V 4 bases, and 8 bases lay outside the gene matches. CDR3 size: 13 residues. CDR3 DNA sequence: TGTGCCAGCAGCAATCAACTAGCGGGCGACCAGTACTTC. It specifies CASSNQLAGDQYF.

This clone was found once. The V and J genes are TRBV5-6 and TRBJ2-2, with TRBD1 matching over 8 bases. The germline V gene has CDR1 SGHDT and CDR2 YYEEEE. This CDR3 region has 16 residues. V shed 0 bases, J shed 1 base, and the junction held 2 bases outside the gene matches. CDR3 protein: CASSLVGQVNTGELFF. As DNA, the CDR3 is TGTGCCAGCAGCTTGGTGGGACAGGTGAACACCGGGGAGCTGTTTTTT.

The rearrangement links TRBV7-6 to TRBJ2-1, with 9 bases lining up with TRBD2. The CDR3 extends over 18 amino acids. V lost 6 bases to trimming and J lost 6 bases; unmatched junction nucleotides: 18. Per the germline V gene, CDR1 is SGHVS and CDR2 is FNYEAQ. CDR3 bases: TGTGCCAGCAGTCAAAGGGCGGTAGGACTAGCGATATTCAATGAGCAGTTCTTC. Protein product: CASSQRAVGLAIFNEQFF.

This clone came up a few times. V usage is TRBV6-2 or TRBV6-3 and J usage is TRBJ2-3, with 13 bases lining up with TRBD2. Losses at the gene ends were 5 bases for V and 4 bases for J; bases not matched to a gene: 12. The CDR3 consists of 18 residues. The germline V gene has CDR1 MNHEY and CDR2 SVGEGT. CDR3 residues: CASSTPRTSGSSADTQYF. CDR3 in DNA: TGTGCCAGCAGTACCCCACGGACTAGCGGGAGTTCGGCAGATACGCAGTATTTT.

V gene TRBV5-1 combines with J gene TRBJ1-6; the D gene is possibly TRBD1 (6 bases). This CDR3 spans 13 amino acids. CDR1 and CDR2 (germline): SGHRS, YFSETQ. Deletions cut 4 bases from V and 9 bases from J, with 11 bases between. The CDR3 loop is CASSRDISSPLHF. As DNA, the CDR3 is TGCGCCAGCAGCCGGGACATTAGTTCACCCCTCCACTTT.

This rearrangement joins TRBV7-2 to TRBJ2-1; D is uncertain. Germline CDR1 and CDR2: SGHTA and FQGNSA. The ends were cut back, 1 base at V and 6 bases at J, with 7 bases in the middle. The CDR3 consists of 13 residues. Written as DNA, the CDR3 is TGTGCCAGCAGCTTAGGTCCAGGCAATGAGCAGTTCTTC. Translating it yields CASSLGPGNEQFF.

This clone has only a few counts. The V gene is TRBV5-4, the J gene TRBJ1-2; D is undetermined. This CDR3 spans 16 amino acids. V lost 2 bases and J 13 bases, leaving 27 bases between the germline ends. Germline V gene lookup returns CDR1 SGHNT and CDR2 YYREEE (reference sequence). This CDR3 is CASSFYPPRPGGGPTF. As DNA, the CDR3 is TGTGCCAGCAGCTTCTATCCGCCCAGGCCAGGCGGAGGTCCCACCTTC.